Listed here are 15 T cell receptor beta chains from one sample, sequenced in a study of T cells after yellow fever vaccination. Via MiXCR, TCRdb re-called the 5' RACE reads, giving one row per CDR3 protein. The sample consists of a few hundred thousand distinct CDR3 sequences, under 7.5% of them appearing once. The sample here was PBMCs, taken 5 days after the yellow fever booster vaccination. Every receptor here comes from a young man who received the YFV17D yellow fever vaccine.

This clonotype was seen more than once but under ten times. The chain joins TRBV21-1 to TRBJ2-5. TRBV21-1 is designated a pseudogene. This CDR3 is 10 amino acids long. This CDR3 is CAGFRETQYF. CDR3 in DNA: TGTGCCGGGTTCCGAGAGACCCAGTACTTC.

This rearrangement joins TRBV10-3 to TRBJ2-7; D gene ambiguous. This CDR3 has 12 residues. V gave up 3 bases and J gave up 1 base, with 4 bases separating them. Germline values: CDR1 ENHRY, CDR2 SYGVKD. The CDR3 spells CAISDRSYEQYF. The CDR3 coding sequence is TGTGCCATCAGTGACAGGTCCTACGAGCAGTACTTC.

This clonotype was seen only a few times. This chain connects TRBV9 to TRBJ2-7; 8 bases match TRBD2. J gave up 4 bases and V 3 bases, and 6 bases lay outside the gene matches. This CDR3 spans 14 amino acids. Germline V gene lookup returns CDR1 SGDLS and CDR2 YYNGEE. CDR3 amino acids: CASSGKRESYEQYF. In DNA, the CDR3 is TGTGCCAGCAGCGGAAAGCGGGAGAGTTACGAGCAGTACTTC.

This clonotype was seen at least ten times. V gene TRBV12-3 or TRBV12-4 combines with J gene TRBJ1-5; unclear D gene. There are 15 residues in the CDR3. With 3 bases removed from V and 2 bases from J, the gap between germline ends came to 11 bases. The CDR3 bases are TGTGCCAGCAGTTTTGAAGGCCGGGGCAATCAGCCCCAGCATTTT. Its protein is CASSFEGRGNQPQHF.

V gene TRBV6-2 or TRBV6-3 combines with J gene TRBJ2-7; TRBD1 is a possible D gene (6 bases). Trimming left V 6 bases short and J 5 bases short, with 20 bases between. The germline V gene has CDR1 MNHEY and CDR2 SVGEGT. This CDR3 has 15 residues. The CDR3 DNA reads TGTGCCAGCAGGCCAACGGGACAACCACCCAACGAGCAGTACTTC. This codes for CASRPTGQPPNEQYF.

The CDR3 region has the DNA TGCGCCAGCAGTGAGGATCGGTTCGCAGATACGCAGTATTTT. It translates to CASSEDRFADTQYF. The chain joins TRBV10-2 to TRBJ2-3; unclear D gene. The length of the CDR3 is 14 residues. Trimming removed 2 bases at V and 4 bases at J, with 10 bases between. The germline CDR1 and CDR2 sequences are WSHSY and SAAADI.

The gene calls are TRBV20-1 and TRBJ2-6; TRBD1 aligns across 11 bases. This CDR3 spans 20 amino acids. J lost 1 base, V lost 3 bases, and 14 bases had no gene match. Germline CDR1 is DFQATT and CDR2 is SNEGSKA (reference sequence). The CDR3 region has the DNA TGCAGTGCTAGCCAGTACCCGTGGGACAGGGGGGAATCTGGGGCCAACGTCCTGACTTTC. Its translation: CSASQYPWDRGESGANVLTF.

V gene TRBV5-1 combines with J gene TRBJ2-1; 15 bases match TRBD2. The CDR3 extends over 16 amino acids. V lost 0 bases to trimming and J lost 7 bases; unmatched junction nucleotides: 2. Germline CDR1 and CDR2: SGHRS and YFSETQ. The CDR3 bases are TGCGCCAGCAGCTTGGGCGGGACTAGCGGGAGGAATGAGCAGTTCTTC. This translates into CASSLGGTSGRNEQFF.

The chain joins TRBV27 to TRBJ2-7, with D possibly matching TRBD1 (6 bases). Trimming removed 10 bases at V and 4 bases at J, with 29 bases between. Germline V CDR1 and CDR2: MNHEY, SMNVEV (reference sequence). CDR3 length: 17 amino acids. In nucleotides, the CDR3 is TGTGCCACCTCGACCCGTCAAACCAGGGGTTCCGTGTACGAGCAGTACTTC. Encoded protein: CATSTRQTRGSVYEQYF.

The J gene is TRBJ2-7, the V gene TRBV12-3 or TRBV12-4; 12 nucleotides agree with TRBD2. V shed 6 bases and J 2 bases; nucleotides not matched to a gene: 11. The CDR3 runs to 17 residues. In nucleotides, the CDR3 is TGTGCCAGCAGCGTCGTGAGGACTAGCGGGACCCCCTACGAGCAGTACTTC. This gives the protein CASSVVRTSGTPYEQYF.

This clonotype showed up just a few times. The rearrangement uses TRBV20-1 and TRBJ1-6, with a tentative D call TRBD1 (5 bases). V gave up 0 bases and J gave up 7 bases, with 16 bases separating them. Germline CDR1 reads DFQATT; CDR2 reads SNEGSKA (reference sequence). The CDR3 spans 16 residues. In DNA, the CDR3 is TGCAGTGCTAGAGATGCGGGGGAGGTCGAGAATTCACCCCTCCACTTT. It codes for CSARDAGEVENSPLHF.

This chain joins TRBV20-1 and TRBJ1-1; a weak D match, TRBD1 (6 bases). Trimming left V 5 bases short and J 0 bases short, with 13 bases between. The CDR3 totals 14 residues. Germline CDR1 and CDR2: DFQATT and SNEGSKA (reference sequence). CDR3 in DNA: TGCAGTGCTCCCAAGGCAGGGGTGAACACTGAAGCTTTCTTT. Its translation: CSAPKAGVNTEAFF.

The CDR3 loop reads CASSNQQETQYF. In DNA form, the CDR3 reads TGTGCCAGCAGTAACCAACAAGAGACCCAGTACTTC. The V call is TRBV6-5, the J call TRBJ2-5; D call uncertain. V lost 5 bases to trimming and J lost 2 bases, with 6 bases between them. This CDR3 is built from 12 residues. CDR1 is MNHEY and CDR2 is SVGAGI in the germline V gene.

Many counts were recorded for this clonotype. The chain has TRBV12-3 or TRBV12-4 and TRBJ2-1; the match to TRBD2 covers 12 bases. V dropped 5 bases and J dropped 12; count of bases not matched to a gene: 8. The CDR3 consists of 14 residues. CDR3 loop: CASSRTSGEGGQFF. Here the CDR3 DNA reads TGTGCCAGCAGTCGGACTAGCGGGGAGGGCGGGCAGTTCTTC.

J is TRBJ2-7 and V is TRBV5-4, with D possibly matching TRBD2 (6 bases). This CDR3 has 15 residues. Germline CDR1 SGHNT, CDR2 YYREEE (reference sequence). Between the trimmed V and J ends, which lost 4 bases and 0 bases, there was a span of 14 bases. CDR3 in amino acids: CASSGGTQSSYEQYF. For the CDR3, the DNA is TGTGCCAGCAGCGGTGGGACTCAGAGCTCCTACGAGCAGTACTTC.